This T cell receptor (beta chain) was identified in a study of blood T cell repertoires in COVID-19. Study at large: Sample material is recorded as cDNA or gDNA derived from T cells, B-cell-depleted T cells, or PBMCs.

The germline V gene encodes CDR1 SGHRS and CDR2 YFSETQ. J gave up 4 bases and V 4 bases, and 8 bases lay outside the gene matches. CDR3 length equals 15 residues. Data came from immunoSEQ multiplex PCR; TCRdb stores just in-frame clones and leaves some out. The sample lists roughly 400,000 clones; over 75% were seen once. Participant-reported clinical history was the basis for cohort assignment. The V gene is TRBV5-1, the J gene TRBJ2-1; 7 nucleotides line up with TRBD2. This receptor was identified in a woman aged 18-29 years who had been exposed to COVID-19. Sequencing input: PBMCs or T cells enriched from blood (not recorded which). As DNA, the CDR3 is TGCGCCAGCAGCCTGGGACTACTGATATACAATGAGCAGTTCTTC. Protein product: CASSLGLLIYNEQFF.